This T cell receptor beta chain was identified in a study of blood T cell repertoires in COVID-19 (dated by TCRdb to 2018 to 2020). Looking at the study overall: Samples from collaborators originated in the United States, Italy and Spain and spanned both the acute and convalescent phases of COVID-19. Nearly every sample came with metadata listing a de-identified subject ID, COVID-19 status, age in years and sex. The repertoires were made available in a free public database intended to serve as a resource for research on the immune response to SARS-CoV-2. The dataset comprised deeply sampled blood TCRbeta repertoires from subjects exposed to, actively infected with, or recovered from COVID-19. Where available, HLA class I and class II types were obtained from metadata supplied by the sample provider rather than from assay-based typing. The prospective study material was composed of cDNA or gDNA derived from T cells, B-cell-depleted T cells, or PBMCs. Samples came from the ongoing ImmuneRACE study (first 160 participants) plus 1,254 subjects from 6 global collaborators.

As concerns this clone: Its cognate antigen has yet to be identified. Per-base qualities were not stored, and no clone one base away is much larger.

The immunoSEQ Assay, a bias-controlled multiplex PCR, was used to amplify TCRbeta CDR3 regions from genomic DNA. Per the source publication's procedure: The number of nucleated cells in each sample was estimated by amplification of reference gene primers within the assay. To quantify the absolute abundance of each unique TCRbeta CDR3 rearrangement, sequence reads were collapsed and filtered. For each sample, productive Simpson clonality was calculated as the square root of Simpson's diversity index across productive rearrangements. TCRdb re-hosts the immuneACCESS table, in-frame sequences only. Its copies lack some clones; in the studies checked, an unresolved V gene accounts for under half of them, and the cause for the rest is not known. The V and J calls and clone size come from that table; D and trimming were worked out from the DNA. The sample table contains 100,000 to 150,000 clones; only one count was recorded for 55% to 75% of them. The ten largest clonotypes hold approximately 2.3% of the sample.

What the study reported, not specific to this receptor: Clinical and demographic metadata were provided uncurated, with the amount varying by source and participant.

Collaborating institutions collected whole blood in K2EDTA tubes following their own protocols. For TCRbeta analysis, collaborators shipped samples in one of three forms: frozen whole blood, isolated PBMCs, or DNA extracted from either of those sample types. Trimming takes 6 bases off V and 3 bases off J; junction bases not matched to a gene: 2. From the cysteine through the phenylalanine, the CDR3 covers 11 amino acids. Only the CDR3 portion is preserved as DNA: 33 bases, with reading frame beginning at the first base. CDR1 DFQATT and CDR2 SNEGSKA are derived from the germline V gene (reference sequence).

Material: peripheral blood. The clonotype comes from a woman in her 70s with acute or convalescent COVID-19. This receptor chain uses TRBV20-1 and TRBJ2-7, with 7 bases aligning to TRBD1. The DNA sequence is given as TGCAGTGCCAGGACAGGCTACGAGCAGTACTTC. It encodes CSARTGYEQYF.